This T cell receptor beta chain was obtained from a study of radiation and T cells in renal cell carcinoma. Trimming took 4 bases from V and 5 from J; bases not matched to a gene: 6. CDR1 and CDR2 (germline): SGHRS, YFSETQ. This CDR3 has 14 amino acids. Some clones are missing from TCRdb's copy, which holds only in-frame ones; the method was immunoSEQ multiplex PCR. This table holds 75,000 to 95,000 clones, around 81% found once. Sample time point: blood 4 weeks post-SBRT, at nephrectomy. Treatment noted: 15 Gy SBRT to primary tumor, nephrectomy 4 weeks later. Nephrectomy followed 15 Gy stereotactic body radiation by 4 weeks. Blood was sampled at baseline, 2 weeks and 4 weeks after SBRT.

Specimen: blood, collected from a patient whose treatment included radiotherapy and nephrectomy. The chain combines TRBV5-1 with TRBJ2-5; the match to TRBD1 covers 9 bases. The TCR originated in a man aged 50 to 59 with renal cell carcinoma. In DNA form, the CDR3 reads TGCGCCAGCAGCAACCCACAGGGGGCTGAGACCCAGTACTTC. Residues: CASSNPQGAETQYF.